Below, 21 T cell receptor beta chains from the same sample are listed, as sequenced in a study of shared clonotypes between healthy human individuals. TCRdb keeps only in-frame clones here, not all; method: immunoSEQ multiplex PCR. The sample holds some 1 million clones, 70% to 80% seen once. Sequencing was carried out using memory CD4+ T cells sorted from blood. This sample's subset: CD45RA-negative fraction. These receptors all come from a young man in good health.

The chain recombines TRBV10-3 with TRBJ2-3, with TRBD2 matching 7 bases. Germline values: CDR1 ENHRY, CDR2 SYGVKD. This CDR3 contains 14 residues. The trim removed 8 bases at V and 6 bases at J, leaving 11 bases unmatched. Here the CDR3 reads CAIAGLVDRDTQYF. The CDR3 nucleotides are TGTGCCATCGCCGGACTAGTGGACCGGGATACGCAGTATTTT.

This chain joins TRBV5-1 and TRBJ2-2; tentatively, D is TRBD1 (7 bases). The V end lost 4 bases, the J end lost 6 bases, and 16 bases lay between the germline ends. The CDR3 length is 15 residues. Germline V CDR1 and CDR2: SGHRS, YFSETQ. The CDR3, as DNA: TGCGCCAGCAGCCGGGGGACAGTCAAGCCCGGGGAGCTGTTTTTT. It codes for CASSRGTVKPGELFF. The variable domain in full, with the rest retrieved from reference TRBV5-1 and TRBJ2-2, is KAGVTQTPRYLIKTRGQQVTLSCSPISGHRSVSWYQQTPGQGLQFLFEYFSETQRNKGNFPGRFSGRQFSNSRSEMNVSTLELGDSALYLCASSRGTVKPGELFFGEGSRLTVL.

This chain links TRBV7-3 with TRBJ2-2; 7 positions match TRBD2. The V gene end was trimmed by 2 bases and the J gene end by 6 bases; junction bases not matched to a gene: 9. The germline gives CDR1 SGHTA, CDR2 FQGTGA. The CDR3 runs 16 residues. The CDR3 DNA is TGTGCCAGCAGCTTACGGGGCGGGGGAATCCCCGGGGAGCTGTTTTTT. As protein: CASSLRGGGIPGELFF.

DNA of the CDR3: TGTGCCAGCAGCTTCCAACTACCAGATACGCAGTATTTT. Protein: CASSFQLPDTQYF. The chain joins TRBV7-2 to TRBJ2-3, with D hard to call. This CDR3 has 13 residues. V was cut by 3 bases and J by 4 bases, with 8 bases left in between. From germline, CDR1 is SGHTA and CDR2 FQGNSA.

The chain uses TRBV4-3 and TRBJ1-2; D is unclear. This CDR3 region has 16 residues. Germline assignment: CDR1 LGHNA and CDR2 YSLEER. V was cut by 3 bases and J by 4 bases, with 18 bases left in between. Here the CDR3 DNA reads TGCGCCAGCAGCCAGGCGGAAAGGGCGAGCGGCTATGGCTACACCTTC. Translating gives CASSQAERASGYGYTF.

This clone is a singleton in its sample. The genes are TRBV7-8 and TRBJ1-2; D might be TRBD1 (6 bases). Trimming took 4 bases from V and 3 from J, leaving 24 bases between them. This CDR3 spans 18 amino acids. CDR1 SGHVS and CDR2 FQNEAQ come from the germline V gene. The CDR3 bases are TGTGCCAGCAGCTCCAACATCGGTGGGGGGCGCGGATACTATGGCTACACCTTC. It is translated as CASSSNIGGGRGYYGYTF.

The genes are TRBV11-3 and TRBJ2-7; D call uncertain. The V end was cut by 2 bases, the J end by 3 bases, with 14 bases between. The CDR3 covers 15 residues. The germline CDR1 and CDR2 sequences are SGHNT and YENEEA. CDR3 sequence: CASSLLGPLNYEQYF. The CDR3 region has the DNA TGTGCCAGCAGCTTATTAGGGCCTCTGAACTACGAGCAGTACTTC.

The chain recombines TRBV28 with TRBJ1-6; D call uncertain. Trimming cost V 3 bases and J 2 bases, with 8 bases left between them. Per the germline V gene, CDR1 is MDHEN and CDR2 is SYDVKM. The CDR3 is made up of 15 amino acids. The CDR3 DNA reads as TGTGCCAGCAGTTTTGAGAGCGCCTATAATTCACCCCTCCACTTT. It yields the protein CASSFESAYNSPLHF. The full variable domain, rest sourced from reference TRBV28 and TRBJ1-6, is DVKVTQSSRYLVKRTGEKVFLECVQDMDHENMFWYRQDPGLGLRLIYFSYDVKMKEKGDIPEGYSVSREKKERFSLILESASTNQTSMYLCASSFESAYNSPLHFGNGTRLTVT.

Ten or more counts support this clone. CDR3 sequence reads: CAWSTGQGNGYTF. The CDR3, as DNA: TGTGCCTGGAGTACCGGCCAGGGCAATGGCTACACCTTC. The J gene is TRBJ1-2, the V gene TRBV30; the D gene is possibly TRBD1 (5 bases). The CDR3 runs 13 residues. Germline-derived CDR1 and CDR2 are GTSNPN and SVGIG (reference sequence). The germline V and J ends were trimmed by 2 bases and 6 bases, with 13 bases remaining between them.

The chain combines TRBV30 with TRBJ2-1, with 7 nucleotides matching TRBD2. V was pared by 3 bases and J by 3 bases, with 5 bases of the junction left unmatched. CDR1 and CDR2 (germline): GTSNPN, SVGIG (reference sequence). This CDR3 is built from 14 residues. The CDR3 loop reads CAWSGGSGYNEQFF. The CDR3 DNA is TGTGCCTGGAGCGGGGGGAGCGGCTACAATGAGCAGTTCTTC.

The V and J genes are TRBV2 and TRBJ2-4, with D tentatively TRBD2 (7 bases). CDR1 and CDR2 (germline): SNHLY, FYNNEI. V was cut by 5 bases and J by 2 bases, with 13 bases left in between. This CDR3 spans 15 amino acids. The CDR3 coding sequence is TGTGCCAGCAGTTCAGGGGAGGGACCCAAAAACATTCAGTACTTC. Its translation is CASSSGEGPKNIQYF. The whole variable domain, remainder taken from reference TRBV2 and TRBJ2-4, is EPEVTQTPSHQVTQMGQEVILRCVPISNHLYFYWYRQILGQKVEFLVSFYNNEISEKSEIFDDQFSVERPDGSNFTLKIRSTKLEDSAMYFCASSSGEGPKNIQYFGAGTRLSVL.

The genes are TRBV9 and TRBJ2-1; 8 nucleotides agree with TRBD1. Germline V gene sequence: CDR1 SGDLS, CDR2 YYNGEE. CDR3 length: 15 amino acids. With V trimmed by 0 bases and J by 6 bases, 5 bases remained unmatched. CDR3 in amino acids: CASSVEDRASNEQFF. In DNA, the CDR3 is TGTGCCAGCAGCGTAGAGGACAGGGCTAGCAATGAGCAGTTCTTC.

This clone was seen more than once but under ten times. The chain joins TRBV7-2 to TRBJ1-6; the D gene is possibly TRBD1 (5 bases). The CDR3 runs 14 residues. The V end lost 5 bases, the J end lost 7 bases, and 12 bases lay between the germline ends. Germline V gene lookup returns CDR1 SGHTA and CDR2 FQGNSA. CDR3 sequence reads: CASSQVRGNSPLHF. In DNA form, the CDR3 reads TGTGCCAGCAGCCAGGTCCGGGGCAATTCACCCCTCCACTTT.

J is TRBJ2-5 and V is TRBV27; possibly TRBD2 for D (7 bases). The CDR3 is 16 residues long. CDR1 is MNHEY and CDR2 is SMNVEV in the germline V gene (reference sequence). Trimming pared 2 bases from V and 7 bases from J, leaving 20 bases between. The CDR3 DNA reads as TGTGCCAGCAGTTTAAGGGGGACTATGGGAATGGGGACCCAGTACTTC. This gives the protein CASSLRGTMGMGTQYF.

The chain carries TRBV6-5 and TRBJ2-7; 10 bases map to TRBD2. This CDR3 has 13 residues. J gave up 5 bases and V 6 bases, and 4 bases lay outside the gene matches. Germline CDR1 and CDR2: MNHEY and SVGAGI. CDR3 sequence: CASRSSGRNEQYF. The CDR3 DNA sequence: TGTGCCAGCAGGTCTAGCGGGAGAAACGAGCAGTACTTC.

J is TRBJ2-3 and V is TRBV28, with TRBD1 identical over 8 bases. Germline CDR1 and CDR2: MDHEN and SYDVKM. The V gene end was trimmed by 8 bases and the J gene end by 4 bases; junction bases not matched to a gene: 11. The CDR3 has 15 amino acids. The chain's CDR3 is CASGYRGKKADTQYF. DNA for the CDR3: TGTGCCAGCGGGTACAGGGGGAAGAAGGCAGATACGCAGTATTTT. Using reference TRBV28 and TRBJ2-3 for the parts outside the CDR3, the full variable domain is DVKVTQSSRYLVKRTGEKVFLECVQDMDHENMFWYRQDPGLGLRLIYFSYDVKMKEKGDIPEGYSVSREKKERFSLILESASTNQTSMYLCASGYRGKKADTQYFGPGTRLTVL.

As DNA, the CDR3 is TGTGCCAGCAGTTTAAGACCGGGTGGGGATGAGCAGTTCTTC. It encodes CASSLRPGGDEQFF. This chain connects TRBV27 to TRBJ2-1; D is unresolved. Looked up from germline, CDR1 is MNHEY and CDR2 is SMNVEV (reference sequence). The V and J ends lost 2 bases and 8 bases respectively, with 13 bases between them. CDR3 size: 14 residues.

The chain uses TRBV5-6 and TRBJ1-2, with TRBD1 identical over 9 bases. CDR3 length: 16 residues. Germline V gene data show CDR1 as SGHDT and CDR2 as YYEEEE. Trimming at V came to 4 bases and at J to 5 bases, leaving 12 bases not matched to a gene. The DNA for the CDR3 is TGTGCCAGCAGCCCTCTTTTAACCGGGACAGGGTATGGCTACACCTTC. Residues: CASSPLLTGTGYGYTF.

The V call is TRBV7-9, the J call TRBJ1-2; no definite D call. CDR1 is SEHNR and CDR2 is FQNEAQ in the germline V gene (reference sequence). There are 14 residues in the CDR3. V was shortened by 3 bases and J by 4 bases, with 12 bases between the two germline ends. The CDR3 region is CASSFSQLSYGYTF. CDR3 coding DNA: TGTGCCAGCAGCTTTAGCCAATTAAGCTATGGCTACACCTTC. Full variable domain (outside the CDR3, taken from reference TRBV7-9 and TRBJ1-2): DTGVSQNPRHKITKRGQNVTFRCDPISEHNRLYWYRQTLGQGPEFLTYFQNEAQLEKSRLLSDRFSAERPKGSFSTLEIQRTEQGDSAMYLCASSFSQLSYGYTFGSGTRLTVV.

The chain carries TRBV28 and TRBJ2-3, with 8 bases identical to TRBD1. J lost 4 bases, V lost 8 bases, and 11 bases had no gene match. The CDR3 has 15 amino acids. CDR1 is MDHEN, CDR2 SYDVKM, per germline. CDR3 bases: TGTGCCAGCCGACCTCAGGGGGCGGCCTCAGATACGCAGTATTTT. Protein: CASRPQGAASDTQYF.

The rearrangement joins TRBV29-1 to TRBJ2-2, with D tentatively TRBD1 (6 bases). Looked up from germline, CDR1 is SQVTM and CDR2 is ANQGSEA. Deletions cut 5 bases from V and 2 bases from J, with 18 bases between. This CDR3 spans 16 amino acids. In nucleotides, the CDR3 is TGCAGCGTTAAACTTACCCGGACAGCCAACACCGGGGAGCTGTTTTTT. Translated, it gives CSVKLTRTANTGELFF.